This T cell receptor beta chain derives from a study of CD4+ T cells in melanoma. Whole-study results and caveats: CD8+ T cell, macrophage and B cell function reportedly correlated with neoantigen-specific CD4+ T cells. Neoantigen-specific CD4+ T cells in melanoma reportedly had diverse differentiation states.

The ends lost 5 bases at V and 5 bases at J; junction bases unmatched: 11. The germline V gene encodes CDR1 MNHEY and CDR2 SVGAGI. CDR3 length: 15 residues. Repertoires were generated with immunoSEQ multiplex PCR, while TCRdb's copy carries only in-frame clones and drops some. The table shows 9,500 to 12,000 clones, with about two thirds occurring only once. On this clone itself: As yet, its antigen is unknown.

The receptor was isolated from a human donor with melanoma. The specimen sequenced was cells from a culture (not recorded whether cultured in vitro). The chain combines TRBV6-5 with TRBJ1-1, with 7 bases aligning to TRBD1. The CDR3 DNA follows: TGTGCCAGCAGTCTGGACAGGAGGGGTCTAACTGAAGCTTTCTTT. Residues: CASSLDRRGLTEAFF.